These 4 T cell receptor beta chains came from one sample sequenced in a study of blood T cell repertoires in COVID-19. Measured with immunoSEQ multiplex PCR; TCRdb has only the in-frame clones, and not every one. The sample records about 400,000 clones, approximately 85% being singletons. Sequenced input: PBMCs or T cells enriched from blood (not recorded which). These receptors all come from a woman aged 40-49 years with acute COVID-19.

CDR3 sequence: CASSRPQTNNEKLFF. CDR3 DNA sequence: TGTGCCAGCAGCCGCCCACAGACAAATAATGAAAAACTGTTTTTT. The genes are TRBV7-9 and TRBJ1-4, with D hard to call. In germline, CDR1 is SEHNR, CDR2 FQNEAQ (reference sequence). The CDR3 extends over 15 amino acids. V lost 5 bases to trimming and J lost 4 bases, with 14 bases between them.

The chain is built from TRBV11-2 and TRBJ1-2; 8 nucleotides match TRBD1. This CDR3 has 14 residues. Germline CDR1 is SGHAT and CDR2 is FQNNGV. V lost 1 base and J lost 6; bases outside the gene matches: 4. This CDR3 is CASSLASGGHGYTF. In DNA form, the CDR3 reads TGTGCCAGCAGCTTAGCTTCAGGGGGCCATGGCTACACCTTC.

This chain links TRBV2 with TRBJ2-2, with TRBD2 as a possible D gene (6 bases). This CDR3 is 14 amino acids long. V gave up 4 bases and J gave up 5 bases, with 11 bases separating them. Germline loops: CDR1 SNHLY, CDR2 FYNNEI. Here the CDR3 DNA reads TGTGCCAGCAGTGTTTCCGGGGGTACCGGGGAGCTGTTTTTT. Protein: CASSVSGGTGELFF.

The chain combines TRBV18 with TRBJ2-3, with 8 bases identical to TRBD1. The ends lost 3 bases at V and 5 bases at J; junction bases unmatched: 7. Germline-derived CDR1 and CDR2 are KGHSH and LQKENI. The CDR3 is 15 residues long. CDR3 amino acids: CASSPQGAAGDTQYF. Here the CDR3 DNA reads TGTGCCAGCTCACCGCAGGGGGCCGCAGGAGATACGCAGTATTTT.